This TCR beta chain was captured by sequencing in a study of T-cell reconstitution after alpha-beta-depleted transplantation in children. Study-wide findings and caveats: After transplant, high TCRbeta diversity at day 60 in some patients arose from surviving recipient T cells and thymic progenitors. Several hundred expanded graft clones reportedly supplied alpha-beta T cells about two months after transplant. One year after transplant, T-cell counts and diversity came mostly from newly produced T cells.

The CDR3 extends over 13 amino acids. Trimming took 0 bases from V and 1 from J, leaving 6 bases between them. The germline CDR1 and CDR2 sequences are DFQATT and SNEGSKA (reference sequence). The table lists this clonotype with a few counts. Its antigen is undetermined. Preparation of the TCRbeta library involved a method that used unique molecular identifiers. TCRdb re-derived calls from the PCR reads in MiXCR, one entry per CDR3 protein. The table records 500,000 to 750,000 distinct CDR3 sequences, 27% of them present only once. V usage is TRBV20-1 and J usage is TRBJ1-1, with D unclear. Here the sequenced sample was PBMCs, taken before TCRalphabeta/CD19-depleted stem cell transplant. The sequence was obtained from a boy in the first two years of life with Wiskott-Aldrich syndrome, due to receive a stem cell transplant. The CDR3 sequence: CSARDFRNTEAFF. In nucleotides, the CDR3 is TGCAGTGCTAGAGATTTCAGGAACACTGAAGCTTTCTTT.